A selection of T cell receptor beta chains follows, all from one sample in a study of cytomegalovirus exposure and HLA in healthy donors. The table came from immunoSEQ multiplex PCR; TCRdb's copy has only in-frame clones and leaves some out. The data show over 85,000 clones, under 9% seen once. The sample comprised PBMCs. The receptors shown here come from a man over 45 in good health and CMV-seronegative. Each CDR3 is given with its conserved first and last residue. Fields, in order: clone size, D gene, J gene, V gene, CDR3 protein, CDR3 DNA. The D gene is left open where the match is weak. Clone size, where shown, is once, few, many, or a class for clones that have expanded.

>-|-|TRBJ1-2|TRBV4-3
CASSQDRQPTNGYTF
TGCGCCAGCAGCCAAGATAGACAGCCTACAAATGGCTACACCTTC
>few|TRBD1|TRBJ1-2|TRBV5-4
CASSSQGASYGYTF
TGTGCCAGCAGCTCTCAGGGGGCGAGCTATGGCTACACCTTC
>few|-|TRBJ1-1|TRBV28
CASSQALNTEAFF
TGTGCCAGCAGTCAGGCGTTGAACACTGAAGCTTTCTTT
>-|TRBD2|TRBJ2-5|TRBV2
CASGGRGVQETQYF
TGTGCCAGTGGGGGGCGGGGGGTTCAAGAGACCCAGTACTTC
>once|TRBD1|TRBJ2-7|TRBV5-1
CASSLGQGFSYEQYF
TGCGCCAGCAGCTTGGGACAGGGTTTCTCCTACGAGCAGTACTTC
>-|TRBD1|TRBJ1-1|TRBV28
CASSTGAPSTEAFF
TGTGCCAGCAGCACAGGGGCCCCGAGCACTGAAGCTTTCTTT
>-|TRBD2|TRBJ2-7|TRBV29-1
CSASGLAGSYEQYF
TGCAGCGCTTCGGGACTAGCGGGATCCTACGAGCAGTACTTC
>-|-|TRBJ2-5|TRBV7-2
CASSLLRNQETQYF
TGTGCCAGCAGCTTACTGCGTAACCAAGAGACCCAGTACTTC
>few|TRBD1|TRBJ1-5|TRBV19
CASTRGLSNQPQHF
TGTGCCAGCACGAGGGGGCTTAGCAATCAGCCCCAGCATTTT
>-|TRBD1|TRBJ1-6|TRBV5-1
CASRTGGNDSPLHF
TGCGCCAGCCGGACAGGGGGTAATGATTCACCCCTCCACTTT
>few|TRBD1|TRBJ1-2|TRBV7-9
CASSSTGYGEGYTF
TGTGCCAGCAGCTCGACAGGGTACGGGGAAGGCTACACCTTC
>few|-|TRBJ2-2|TRBV5-1
CASSLGEEAGGELFF
TGCGCCAGCAGCTTGGGAGAGGAAGCCGGCGGGGAGCTGTTTTTT
>-|TRBD1|TRBJ1-1|TRBV9
CASSATGVADTEAFF
TGTGCCAGCAGTGCCACAGGGGTGGCGGACACTGAAGCTTTCTTT
>few|-|TRBJ1-5|TRBV28
CASSLLGRTQPQHF
TGTGCCAGCAGTTTACTAGGGAGGACTCAGCCCCAGCATTTT
>-|-|TRBJ1-6|TRBV28
CASSFWGGAGSPLHF
TGTGCCAGCAGTTTTTGGGGGGGCGCAGGGTCACCCCTCCACTTT
>-|TRBD1|TRBJ1-1|TRBV6-1
CASSEATGALTEAFF
TGTGCCAGCAGTGAAGCGACAGGGGCCCTCACTGAAGCTTTCTTT
>few|-|TRBJ1-2|TRBV19
CASSIAGAIYYGYTF
TGTGCCAGTAGTATAGCCGGAGCAATCTACTATGGCTACACCTTC
>few|-|TRBJ1-2|TRBV5-6
CASSQTYGYTF
TGTGCCAGCAGCCAAACTTACGGCTACACCTTC
>-|-|TRBJ2-3|TRBV11-2
CASSFTEADTQYF
TGTGCCAGCAGCTTCACCGAGGCAGATACGCAGTATTTT
>-|-|TRBJ1-1|TRBV6-6
CASRGGRLDTEAFF
TGTGCCAGCCGGGGTGGGAGATTGGACACTGAAGCTTTCTTT
>few|TRBD1|TRBJ2-7|TRBV6-5
CASSDRGPHEQYF
TGTGCCAGCAGTGACAGGGGGCCCCACGAGCAGTACTTC
>-|TRBD1|TRBJ1-5|TRBV4-3
CASSQDLVYTGADQPQHF
TGCGCCAGCAGCCAAGATCTAGTTTATACAGGGGCGGACCAGCCCCAGCATTTT
>-|TRBD2|TRBJ2-7|TRBV5-6
CASSTLAGNHLSYEQYF
TGTGCCAGCAGCACCTTAGCGGGTAACCATCTCTCCTACGAGCAGTACTTC
>few|-|TRBJ2-4|TRBV5-4
CASSLPGAAKNIQYF
TGTGCCAGCAGCCTACCAGGGGCAGCCAAAAACATTCAGTACTTC
>-|TRBD2|TRBJ2-3|TRBV11-2
CASSSRLAGSSSTDTQYF
TGTGCCAGCAGCTCAAGACTAGCGGGTTCCTCTAGCACAGATACGCAGTATTTT
>-|-|TRBJ1-4|TRBV5-4
CASSSSGARNEKLFF
TGTGCCAGCAGCTCGTCCGGAGCCCGAAATGAAAAACTGTTTTTT
>-|TRBD2|TRBJ2-7|TRBV18
CASSPLGLAGDSSYEQYF
TGTGCCAGCTCACCCCTGGGACTAGCGGGTGATTCCTCCTACGAGCAGTACTTC
>few|TRBD2|TRBJ2-5|TRBV27
CASSELAGVLGTQYF
TGTGCCAGCAGTGAGCTAGCGGGAGTATTAGGGACCCAGTACTTC
>medium-sized|TRBD1|TRBJ1-1|TRBV28
CASETGQAQSTEAFF
TGTGCCAGCGAAACCGGACAGGCCCAGAGCACTGAAGCTTTCTTT
>few|TRBD1|TRBJ2-5|TRBV5-1
CASSKTGGRETQYF
TGCGCCAGCAGCAAGACAGGGGGCCGAGAGACCCAGTACTTC
>-|-|TRBJ2-1|TRBV7-9
CASSVGGAPPSNEQFF
TGTGCCAGCAGCGTGGGTGGGGCCCCCCCCTCTAATGAGCAGTTCTTC
>-|-|TRBJ1-6|TRBV2
CASSNTDSSNSPLHF
TGTGCCAGCAGTAACACTGACAGTTCAAATTCACCCCTCCACTTT
>few|-|TRBJ1-1|TRBV2
CASSDIFGSGGRHTEAFF
TGTGCCAGCAGTGATATATTTGGTTCGGGGGGGCGGCACACTGAAGCTTTCTTT
>-|TRBD1|TRBJ2-7|TRBV15
CATSSMGQGVRYEQYF
TGTGCCACCAGCAGCATGGGACAGGGGGTCCGCTACGAGCAGTACTTC
>few|-|TRBJ1-6|TRBV6-5
CASSKTVYNSPLHF
TGTGCCAGCAGTAAGACAGTTTATAATTCACCCCTCCACTTT
>few|TRBD1|TRBJ1-4|TRBV4-3
CASSRRGGTGGEKLFF
TGCGCCAGCAGCCGAAGGGGAGGGACAGGGGGTGAAAAACTGTTTTTT
>-|TRBD2|TRBJ2-1|TRBV11-2
CASSARVSGDSYNEQFF
TGTGCCAGCAGCGCGCGGGTTAGCGGGGACTCCTACAATGAGCAGTTCTTC
>-|-|TRBJ1-1|TRBV9
CASSVSPGHTEAFF
TGTGCCAGCAGCGTAAGTCCAGGGCACACTGAAGCTTTCTTT
>-|TRBD2|TRBJ2-7|TRBV7-2
CASSFGGSAREQYF
TGTGCCAGCAGCTTTGGCGGGAGCGCTCGGGAGCAGTACTTC
>-|TRBD1|TRBJ1-4|TRBV11-2
CASSITSGQPNEKLFF
TGTGCCAGCAGCATCACCTCGGGACAGCCCAATGAAAAACTGTTTTTT
>few|-|TRBJ1-1|TRBV27
CASSLMGDRRMNTEAFF
TGTGCCAGCAGTTTAATGGGCGACAGGAGGATGAACACTGAAGCTTTCTTT
>-|-|TRBJ2-1|TRBV29-1
CSIRGRGSYNEQFF
TGCAGCATACGTGGCCGAGGGTCCTACAATGAGCAGTTCTTC
>-|TRBD1|TRBJ2-1|TRBV6-5
CASRSTGGSYNEQFF
TGTGCCAGCAGGTCAACAGGGGGGTCCTACAATGAGCAGTTCTTC
>few|-|TRBJ2-2|TRBV6-6
CASRPSEYTGELFF
TGTGCCAGCAGACCCAGCGAGTACACCGGGGAGCTGTTTTTT
>few|-|TRBJ2-7|TRBV5-1
CASSLAEASSYEQYF
TGCGCCAGCAGCTTGGCGGAGGCAAGCTCCTACGAGCAGTACTTC
>few|TRBD2|TRBJ2-1|TRBV5-6
CASSLIAGVINEQFF
TGTGCCAGCAGCTTGATAGCGGGAGTCATAAATGAGCAGTTCTTC
>-|-|TRBJ2-7|TRBV10-3
CAIQQGYEQYF
TGTGCCATCCAGCAGGGCTACGAGCAGTACTTC
>few|TRBD1|TRBJ2-7|TRBV19
CASSISTGGSYEQYF
TGTGCCAGTAGTATTAGCACAGGGGGTTCCTACGAGCAGTACTTC
>few|-|TRBJ1-5|TRBV7-2
CASSLTPTGQPQHF
TGTGCCAGCAGCTTAACCCCCACGGGACAGCCCCAGCATTTT
>few|-|TRBJ2-2|TRBV15
CATSSDTGELFF
TGTGCCACCAGCAGCGACACCGGGGAGCTGTTTTTT
>-|-|TRBJ2-5|TRBV5-1
CASSRDRTPPETQYF
TGCGCCAGCAGCCGAGACAGGACTCCTCCGGAGACCCAGTACTTC
>-|TRBD2|TRBJ2-5|TRBV6-1
CAGGGGADMKTQYF
TGTGCCGGGGGCGGGGGGGCGGATATGAAGACCCAGTACTTC
>-|-|TRBJ2-1|TRBV19
CASRESASNEQFF
TGTGCCAGTCGGGAGAGTGCGAGCAATGAGCAGTTCTTC
>many|-|TRBJ1-2|TRBV29-1
CSAHTAYGYTF
TGCAGCGCGCACACAGCCTATGGCTACACCTTC
>-|-|TRBJ1-4|TRBV7-8
CAPGGTGTNEKLFF
TGTGCCCCGGGGGGGACGGGGACTAATGAAAAACTGTTTTTT